The 6 T cell receptor beta chains reported below all come from one sample, sequenced in a study of patients and donors after allogeneic stem cell transplantation (dated by TCRdb to 2019 to 2021). The library relied on RT-PCR. Instrument on record: NextSeq 550. In TCRdb, the public reads were trimmed at Q25 with fastp and aligned with MiXCR, with productive beta chains retained. Every entry covers one CDR3 protein and lists the most common genes and DNA from its rows. This sample comprises about 960,000 distinct CDR3 sequences, over 15% of them detected only once. Around 6% of the sample belongs to the ten largest clones. The specimen was blood, either unsorted or a sorted T cell fraction (not recorded which). These receptors were obtained from a human donor who was either an allogeneic HSCT recipient or a stem cell or donor lymphocyte infusion donor (not recorded which). It is not recorded whose cells these are; they may come from a transplant donor.

This clonotype showed up just a few times. V is TRBV5-1 and J is TRBJ2-3; D not resolved. Germline loops: CDR1 SGHRS, CDR2 YFSETQ. The germline V and J ends were trimmed by 0 bases and 4 bases, with 9 bases remaining between them. This CDR3 has 14 amino acids. The CDR3 sequence is CASSLDSLSDTQYF. Written as DNA, the CDR3 is TGCGCCAGCAGCTTGGATAGCCTCTCAGATACGCAGTATTTT.

The V call is TRBV7-9, the J call TRBJ1-6; unclear D gene. Deletions cut 3 bases from V and 0 bases from J, with 9 bases between. Germline V gives CDR1 SEHNR, CDR2 FQNEAQ (reference sequence). The CDR3 totals 16 residues. CDR3 in DNA: TGTGCCAGCAGCTTCCCGACAACCTCCTATAATTCACCCCTCCACTTT. Translating it yields CASSFPTTSYNSPLHF.

This clonotype was counted ten times or more. This rearrangement joins TRBV25-1 to TRBJ2-1; D is ambiguous. V was pared by 5 bases and J by 2 bases, with 7 bases between. CDR3 length: 13 amino acids. Germline V CDR1 and CDR2: MGHDK, SYGVNS. CDR3 region: CASSSGTYNEQFF. In DNA, the CDR3 is TGTGCCAGCAGTTCCGGAACCTACAATGAGCAGTTCTTC.

This clonotype was seen only a few times. The CDR3 reads CASSSLLAGGTYEQYF. The CDR3 nucleotides are TGTGCCAGCAGTTCCCTCCTAGCGGGAGGGACCTACGAGCAGTACTTC. The V gene is TRBV27, the J gene TRBJ2-7; 12 bases are shared with TRBD2. From germline, CDR1 is MNHEY and CDR2 SMNVEV (reference sequence). Trimming at V came to 4 bases and at J to 2 bases, leaving 6 bases not matched to a gene. The CDR3 runs to 16 residues.

This chain connects TRBV3-1 to TRBJ1-1; 8 nucleotides align to TRBD1. Losses at the gene ends were 4 bases for V and 1 base for J; bases not matched to a gene: 8. The CDR3 sequence is 16 residues long. CDR1 is LGHDT, CDR2 YNNKEL, per germline (reference sequence). CDR3 residues: CASSLRTGRRNTEAFF. DNA of the CDR3: TGTGCCAGCAGCCTAAGGACAGGGAGGAGGAACACTGAAGCTTTCTTT.

The V call is TRBV7-9, the J call TRBJ2-4, with D perhaps matching TRBD1 (6 bases). V shed 3 bases and J shed 8 bases, with 11 bases lying between them. Germline lookup yields CDR1 SEHNR and CDR2 FQNEAQ (reference sequence). This CDR3 has 13 residues. CDR3 amino acids: CASSLGQGYIQYF. DNA of the CDR3: TGTGCCAGCAGCTTGGGGCAGGGGTACATTCAGTACTTC.